Following are 24 T cell receptor beta chains from one sample sequenced in a study of control samples from healthy donors and cancer patients. Measured with immunoSEQ multiplex PCR; TCRdb has only the in-frame clones, and not every one. Of around 150,000 clones listed, roughly 90% were seen once; the top ten hold about 12%. Sequences were obtained from blood. These receptors were collected from a man younger than 45 in good health.

The chain couples TRBV29-1 to TRBJ1-1; the D gene is possibly TRBD1 (5 bases). The CDR3 has 14 residues. Germline V gene sequence: CDR1 SQVTM, CDR2 ANQGSEA. V was cut by 7 bases and J by 1 base, with 16 bases left in between. The CDR3 DNA reads TGCAGCGCTCTTACCCTTCAGGGGAACACTGAAGCTTTCTTT. Translating it yields CSALTLQGNTEAFF.

The chain uses TRBV6-1 and TRBJ1-6; tentatively, D is TRBD1 (6 bases). Germline CDR1 is MNHNS and CDR2 is SASEGT. The CDR3 sequence is 17 residues long. The V end was cut by 0 bases, the J end by 5 bases, with 14 bases between. This CDR3 is CASSEATGAANNSPLHF. CDR3 nucleotide sequence: TGTGCCAGCAGTGAAGCGACGGGGGCAGCTAATAATTCACCCCTCCACTTT.

V usage is TRBV7-2 and J usage is TRBJ2-7, with D perhaps matching TRBD2 (5 bases). The CDR3 consists of 15 residues. Trimming shortened V by 2 bases and J by 0 bases, and 11 bases separated the two germline ends. Germline CDR1 reads SGHTA; CDR2 reads FQGNSA. CDR3 DNA: TGTGCCAGCAGCTTAACGGACTCTAGCTCCTACGAGCAGTACTTC. Translation gives CASSLTDSSSYEQYF.

The sample holds one count of this clone. This chain joins TRBV19 and TRBJ1-1; D call uncertain. V lost 1 base and J 5 bases, leaving 14 bases between the germline ends. This CDR3 comprises 15 residues. The germline V gene encodes CDR1 LNHDA and CDR2 SQIVND (reference sequence). CDR3 in amino acids: CASSIVGVRRTEAFF. CDR3 DNA: TGTGCCAGTAGTATAGTAGGTGTCCGCAGGACTGAAGCTTTCTTT.

The V call is TRBV2, the J call TRBJ1-1; maybe TRBD1 (5 bases). There are 14 residues in the CDR3. Germline V gives CDR1 SNHLY, CDR2 FYNNEI. Trimming shortened V by 5 bases and J by 7 bases, and 17 bases separated the two germline ends. The CDR3 loop is CASSMTDSYFEAFF. CDR3 in DNA: TGTGCCAGCAGTATGACAGACTCTTATTTTGAAGCTTTCTTT.

The chain recombines TRBV7-2 with TRBJ1-2; maybe TRBD1 (6 bases). CDR1 is SGHTA, CDR2 FQGNSA, per germline. The CDR3 length is 15 residues. Trimming pared 5 bases from V and 7 bases from J, leaving 20 bases between. Here the CDR3 reads CASSPSPGQLGGYTF. The CDR3 nucleotides are TGTGCCAGCAGCCCTAGCCCTGGACAGCTAGGTGGCTACACCTTC.

This clone has only one observation. This chain joins TRBV15 and TRBJ2-5; tentatively, D is TRBD1 or TRBD2 (5 bases each). The ends were cut back, 0 bases at V and 10 bases at J, with 15 bases in the middle. Per the germline V gene, CDR1 is LNHNV and CDR2 is YYDKDF (reference sequence). This CDR3 comprises 14 residues. The CDR3, as DNA: TGTGCCACCAGCAGAGATGGGGGAGAAAGGCGCCAGTACTTC. As protein: CATSRDGGERRQYF.

This chain joins TRBV5-4 and TRBJ1-2; TRBD1 matches at 8 bases. The CDR3 contains 14 residues. CDR1 and CDR2 (germline): SGHNT, YYREEE (reference sequence). Germline trimming cut 0 bases from V and 6 bases from J; bases unmatched to any gene: 4. The DNA for the CDR3 is TGTGCCAGCAGCTTGGGGACAGGGTCGCATGGCTACACCTTC. Its translation: CASSLGTGSHGYTF.

This clone occurred a few times. The chain recombines TRBV19 with TRBJ1-5; the D is unclear. V gave up 4 bases and J gave up 7 bases, with 14 bases separating them. The CDR3 covers 14 residues. Germline CDR1 LNHDA, CDR2 SQIVND (reference sequence). The CDR3 nucleotides are TGTGCCAGTAGTAGCCCGGGCGGAGGCCAGCCCCAGCATTTT. Its translation: CASSSPGGGQPQHF.

The chain combines TRBV11-2 with TRBJ1-6, with 8 bases matching TRBD1. There are 15 residues in the CDR3. Germline V gene data show CDR1 as SGHAT and CDR2 as FQNNGV. V was clipped by 1 base and J by 7 bases; unmatched bases: 3. In DNA, the CDR3 is TGTGCCAGCAGCTTAGGGACAGGGAGGAATTCACCCCTCCACTTT. Protein product: CASSLGTGRNSPLHF. Drawing the rest from reference TRBV11-2 and TRBJ1-6, the complete variable domain is EAGVAQSPRYKIIEKRQSVAFWCNPISGHATLYWYQQILGQGPKLLIQFQNNGVVDDSQLPKDRFSAERLKGVDSTLKIQPAKLEDSAVYLCASSLGTGRNSPLHFGNGTRLTVT.

This chain joins TRBV6-5 and TRBJ2-7, with D hard to call. The germline gives CDR1 MNHEY, CDR2 SVGAGI. The germline V and J ends were trimmed by 6 bases and 0 bases, with 12 bases remaining between them. There are 14 residues in the CDR3. The CDR3 nucleotides are TGTGCCAGCAGCCCCTTTATAAGCTCCTACGAGCAGTACTTC. Protein product: CASSPFISSYEQYF.

The J gene is TRBJ2-1, the V gene TRBV3-1 (or the pseudogene TRBV3-2); 10 positions agree with TRBD2. Germline CDR1 and CDR2: LGHDT and YNNKEL (reference sequence). This CDR3 contains 15 residues. The V gene end was trimmed by 4 bases and the J gene end by 7 bases; junction bases not matched to a gene: 7. The CDR3 bases are TGTGCCAGCAGCCTCGCTAGCGGGAGCAAAAATGAGCAGTTCTTC. Amino acid sequence: CASSLASGSKNEQFF.

This rearrangement joins TRBV5-6 to TRBJ1-5; D gene ambiguous. This CDR3 spans 14 amino acids. CDR1 is SGHDT, CDR2 YYEEEE, per germline. V lost 2 bases and J lost 3, with 9 bases in between. CDR3 amino acids: CASSFGQPNQPQHF. The CDR3 DNA follows: TGTGCCAGCAGCTTCGGGCAGCCCAATCAGCCCCAGCATTTT. The variable domain in full, completed from reference TRBV5-6 and TRBJ1-5, reads DAGVTQSPTHLIKTRGQQVTLRCSPKSGHDTVSWYQQALGQGPQFIFQYYEEEERQRGNFPDRFSGHQFPNYSSELNVNALLLGDSALYLCASSFGQPNQPQHFGDGTRLSIL.

This chain joins TRBV7-2 and TRBJ1-2, with no clear D. Germline CDR1 and CDR2: SGHTA and FQGNSA. The CDR3 has 12 residues. V dropped 5 bases and J dropped 0 bases, with 4 bases sitting between them. CDR3 residues: CASSQTNYGYTF. The CDR3 bases are TGTGCCAGCAGCCAAACTAACTATGGCTACACCTTC. Drawing the rest from reference TRBV7-2 and TRBJ1-2, the complete variable domain is GAGVSQSPSNKVTEKGKDVELRCDPISGHTALYWYRQSLGQGLEFLIYFQGNSAPDKSGLPSDRFSAERTGGSVSTLTIQRTQQEDSAVYLCASSQTNYGYTFGSGTRLTVV.

V gene TRBV6-5 combines with J gene TRBJ1-2, with D tentatively TRBD1 (5 bases). Germline loops: CDR1 MNHEY, CDR2 SVGAGI. The V end was cut by 5 bases, the J end by 4 bases, with 11 bases between. The length of the CDR3 is 13 residues. CDR3 in DNA: TGTGCCAGCAGTCCTCCCGGGGGCTATGGCTACACCTTC. Its translation: CASSPPGGYGYTF.

The V call is TRBV6-5, the J call TRBJ2-7, with 9 nucleotides matching TRBD1. Trimming at V came to 4 bases and at J to 6 bases, leaving 10 bases not matched to a gene. Germline V gene lookup returns CDR1 MNHEY and CDR2 SVGAGI. The CDR3 loop spans 15 amino acids. This chain's CDR3 is CASSSLTQGATEQYF. Here the CDR3 DNA reads TGTGCCAGCAGTTCTCTGACACAGGGGGCCACCGAGCAGTACTTC.

The chain carries TRBV2 and TRBJ1-2; TRBD1 is a possible D gene (5 bases). CDR3 length: 14 amino acids. Trimming took off 6 bases at V and 6 bases at J, with 17 bases between the two ends. Germline V gene lookup returns CDR1 SNHLY and CDR2 FYNNEI. The CDR3 loop is CASSTGGLRNGYTF. CDR3 coding DNA: TGTGCCAGCAGCACAGGAGGCCTAAGGAATGGCTACACCTTC.

This chain joins TRBV15 and TRBJ2-7, with D unclear. This CDR3 region has 15 residues. Trimming removed 1 base from V and 5 bases from J, with 15 bases in between. Germline CDR1 LNHNV, CDR2 YYDKDF (reference sequence). The CDR3 bases are TGTGCCACCAGCAGAGGGCCCACAAGTGGGAACGAGCAGTACTTC. It translates to CATSRGPTSGNEQYF. The entire variable domain, with the rest obtained from reference TRBV15 and TRBJ2-7, is as follows: DAMVIQNPRYQVTQFGKPVTLSCSQTLNHNVMYWYQQKSSQAPKLLFHYYDKDFNNEADTPDNFQSRRPNTSFCFLDIRSPGLGDTAMYLCATSRGPTSGNEQYFGPGTRLTVT.

V is TRBV6-6 and J is TRBJ2-2; D might be TRBD2 (7 bases). Between the trimmed V and J ends, which lost 7 bases and 4 bases, there was a span of 19 bases. The CDR3 consists of 16 residues. In germline, CDR1 is MNHNY, CDR2 SVGAGI (reference sequence). The CDR3 DNA follows: TGTGCCAGCATCCCCCGGGGGGCCCAAGTCACCGGGGAGCTGTTTTTT. Translated: CASIPRGAQVTGELFF.

The V call is TRBV2, the J call TRBJ1-2; D ambiguous. This CDR3 spans 15 amino acids. V lost 9 bases and J lost 2, with 19 bases in between. Germline CDR1 and CDR2: SNHLY and FYNNEI. The CDR3 DNA sequence: TGTGCCAGACCTACTAGAGGGAGGGTAAACTATGGCTACACCTTC. Encoded protein: CARPTRGRVNYGYTF. Looking up the rest from reference TRBV2 and TRBJ1-2 gives the full variable domain: EPEVTQTPSHQVTQMGQEVILRCVPISNHLYFYWYRQILGQKVEFLVSFYNNEISEKSEIFDDQFSVERPDGSNFTLKIRSTKLEDSAMYFCARPTRGRVNYGYTFGSGTRLTVV.

The chain combines TRBV4-1 with TRBJ2-7; 7 nucleotides line up with TRBD2. The ends lost 1 base at V and 1 base at J; junction bases unmatched: 7. This CDR3 region has 16 residues. Per the germline V gene, CDR1 is MGHRA and CDR2 is YSYEKL. The CDR3 nucleotides are TGCGCCAGCAGCCAAGCTGAGGGAGCGGGATCCTACGAGCAGTACTTC. Protein: CASSQAEGAGSYEQYF.

This chain uses TRBV11-3 with TRBJ2-2, with TRBD1 as a possible D gene (5 bases). This CDR3 contains 15 residues. Germline CDR1 and CDR2: SGHNT and YENEEA. Trimming left V 2 bases short and J 7 bases short, with 14 bases between. This CDR3 is CASSLSGMNSGELFF. The CDR3 DNA follows: TGTGCCAGCAGCTTATCAGGGATGAATAGCGGGGAGCTGTTTTTT.

The chain is built from TRBV29-1 and TRBJ2-5; D uncertain. Germline V gene lookup returns CDR1 SQVTM and CDR2 ANQGSEA. Between the trimmed V and J ends, which lost 3 bases and 1 base, there was a span of 6 bases. The CDR3 covers 12 residues. CDR3 in amino acids: CSVDYSQETQYF. The CDR3 DNA is TGCAGCGTTGACTATAGCCAAGAGACCCAGTACTTC.

The chain joins TRBV19 to TRBJ1-5, with D perhaps matching TRBD1 (5 bases). The germline gives CDR1 LNHDA, CDR2 SQIVND (reference sequence). This CDR3 comprises 11 residues. Trimming took 2 bases from V and 11 from J, leaving 7 bases between them. CDR3 loop: CASSISGAQHF. In DNA form, the CDR3 reads TGTGCCAGTAGTATATCGGGGGCCCAGCATTTT.